A selection of T cell receptor beta chains follows, all from one sample in a study of shared clonotypes between healthy human individuals. Only in-frame clones appear in the TCRdb table, and some are missing; sequencing was by immunoSEQ multiplex PCR. Counted here are hundreds of thousands of clones, around 90% occurring once; the ten biggest clones make up approximately 22%. Sequenced material: naive CD8+ T cells sorted from blood. The receptors derive from a man aged 25 to 45 in good health. Each CDR3 is given with its conserved first and last residue. D genes are given only for firm matches. Clone size, where shown, is once, few, many, or a class for clones that have expanded.

V,size,J,D,DNA,CDR3
TRBV30,-,TRBJ2-7,TRBD1,TGTGCCTCCCTGACAGGGGTTGAGCAGTACTTC,CASLTGVEQYF
TRBV5-5,-,TRBJ2-5,-,TGTGCCAGCACCTACGGACAGCAAATGTACCAAGAGACCCAGTACTTC,CASTYGQQMYQETQYF
TRBV28,-,TRBJ1-5,-,TGTGCCAGCAGTTTATATCAGGGCCAGAGGAATCAGCCCCAGCATTTT,CASSLYQGQRNQPQHF
TRBV5-1,-,TRBJ2-1,-,TGCGCCAGCAGCTTGGGACAGGCCTCCTACAATGAGCAGTTCTTC,CASSLGQASYNEQFF
TRBV7-6,-,TRBJ2-7,-,TGTGCCAGCAGCTTAACAGGGCCAGGGGAGCAGTACTTC,CASSLTGPGEQYF
TRBV7-2,-,TRBJ2-7,-,TGTGCCAGCAGCCCCACGGACACGTTCTTCCTAGAGCAGTACTTC,CASSPTDTFFLEQYF
TRBV6-5,-,TRBJ1-1,-,TGTGCCAGCAGACAGGCGATGAACACTGAAGCTTTCTTT,CASRQAMNTEAFF
TRBV7-6,-,TRBJ2-5,TRBD2,TGTGCCAGCAGCTTAGGCCCCTCTGCGGGAGTGGAGGAGACCCAGTACTTC,CASSLGPSAGVEETQYF
TRBV7-9,-,TRBJ1-5,-,TGTGCCAGCAGCTCAACACGGACGCCCGGGGATCAGCCCCAGCATTTT,CASSSTRTPGDQPQHF
TRBV5-4,-,TRBJ2-1,TRBD2,TGTGCCAGCAGCTTGACTAGCGGGAGCCACAATGAGCAGTTCTTC,CASSLTSGSHNEQFF
TRBV5-5,-,TRBJ2-1,TRBD1,TGTGCCAGCAGCTTGGAGGCAGGGGGAGACAATGAGCAGTTCTTC,CASSLEAGGDNEQFF
TRBV7-9,-,TRBJ2-5,-,TGTGCCAGCAGCTTAGCGGACCAGCAAGAGACCCAGTACTTC,CASSLADQQETQYF
TRBV5-1,-,TRBJ2-5,TRBD2,TGCGCCAGCAGCTCCATAGAGCGGGAAGGGCTCATCCAGTACTTC,CASSSIEREGLIQYF
TRBV18,-,TRBJ2-7,-,TGTGCCAGCTCACCCTCAGGGTTCACCTACGAGCAGTACTTC,CASSPSGFTYEQYF
TRBV29-1,-,TRBJ2-7,-,TGCAGCGTTGTCCCAACAGGGACCTACTCCTACGAGCAGTACTTC,CSVVPTGTYSYEQYF
TRBV30,once,TRBJ2-7,-,TGTGCCTGGAGCGCCCGGGGCTCCAGGTACGAGCAGTACTTC,CAWSARGSRYEQYF
TRBV14,once,TRBJ1-4,TRBD1,TGTGCCAGCAGCCCGGTTGAAACAGGGGCGGGTGAAAAACTGTTTTTT,CASSPVETGAGEKLFF
TRBV14,-,TRBJ2-7,-,TGTGCCAGCAGCGTTAGCGGATTCTACGAGCAGTACTTC,CASSVSGFYEQYF
TRBV7-9,-,TRBJ2-7,-,TGTGCCAGCAGCTTATGGAAGGACTACGAGCAGTACTTC,CASSLWKDYEQYF
TRBV9,-,TRBJ2-5,-,TGTGCCAGCAGCTCACCTATTGGGTCGGCAGAACAAGAGACCCAGTACTTC,CASSSPIGSAEQETQYF
TRBV7-6,-,TRBJ2-7,-,TGTGCCAGTACAGGGCTAGAGAACTACGAGCAGTACTTC,CASTGLENYEQYF
TRBV2,-,TRBJ2-7,-,TGTGCCAGCAGGCCGACTAGTGGGGTCTACGAGCAGTACTTC,CASRPTSGVYEQYF
TRBV9,-,TRBJ2-7,-,TGTGCCAGCAGCGTTGAGGGAGAGGGATACGAGCAGTACTTC,CASSVEGEGYEQYF
TRBV29-1,-,TRBJ1-2,TRBD1,TGCAGCGTCGAGGGACAGCCCTTCCTCCGGGGTGGCTACACCTTC,CSVEGQPFLRGGYTF
TRBV6-5,-,TRBJ1-2,TRBD1,TGTGCCAGCAGTAAGCCGGACAGGGACTATGGCTACACCTTC,CASSKPDRDYGYTF
TRBV9,-,TRBJ2-5,TRBD2,TGTGCCAGCAGCGTAGAAAAAAACTGGCGGGAGGCACCGAAAGAGACCCAGTACTTC,CASSVEKNWREAPKETQYF
TRBV7-8,once,TRBJ2-5,-,TGTGCCAGCAGCTTAGAGGGGTTTCAAGAGACCCAGTACTTC,CASSLEGFQETQYF
TRBV29-1,-,TRBJ1-4,-,TGCAGCATCTGGGACTCCCTAGGGGAAAAACTGTTTTTT,CSIWDSLGEKLFF
TRBV11-2,-,TRBJ2-7,-,TGTGCCAGCAGCTTAGGGGGGGTCGGGAGCGGTTTACGGCAGTACTTC,CASSLGGVGSGLRQYF
TRBV7-9,-,TRBJ1-2,-,TGTGCCAGCAGCTTCGGGGGGGTAGGCTACACCTTC,CASSFGGVGYTF
TRBV7-7,-,TRBJ2-1,TRBD2,TGTGCTAGCAGTCCCACTAGCGGGATAAGTAATGAGCAGTTCTTC,CASSPTSGISNEQFF
TRBV21-1,-,TRBJ2-2,-,TGTGCCAGGGTCCCCACAGGGTCTCTGCACACCGGGGAGCTGTTTTTT,CARVPTGSLHTGELFF
TRBV27,-,TRBJ2-3,-,TGTGCCAGCAGTTTAAGGGGGGCAGATACGCAGTATTTT,CASSLRGADTQYF
TRBV7-9,-,TRBJ2-7,-,TGTGCCAGCAGCCCCCCTGGGGCAGCTTCCTACGAGCAGTACTTC,CASSPPGAASYEQYF
TRBV28,many,TRBJ2-2,TRBD1,TGTGCCAGCAGTTTTCGGGACAGGGTCACCGGGGAGCTGTTTTTT,CASSFRDRVTGELFF
TRBV6-8,-,TRBJ2-7,-,TGTGCCAGCAGTTACCGCTTGGGGACACCAACCCCTGAGCAGTACTTC,CASSYRLGTPTPEQYF
TRBV14,-,TRBJ2-5,-,TGTGCCAGCAGCCAAGATCAGGGGCGGCAAGAGACCCAGTACTTC,CASSQDQGRQETQYF
TRBV6-5,-,TRBJ2-2,-,TGTGCCAGCACCCTAAGACAGGACTCCGCCGGGGAGCTGTTTTTT,CASTLRQDSAGELFF
TRBV7-9,-,TRBJ1-4,-,TGTGCCAGCACCCCGGCCAGGGAGCGGTATGAAAAACTGTTTTTT,CASTPARERYEKLFF
TRBV19,-,TRBJ2-1,-,TGTGCCAGTAGTCCGTGGGGGCTTTCCCTGTACAATGAGCAGTTCTTC,CASSPWGLSLYNEQFF
TRBV5-4,-,TRBJ2-3,-,TGTGCCAGCAGCTTTACAGGGACGATCACAGATACGCAGTATTTT,CASSFTGTITDTQYF
TRBV7-8,-,TRBJ2-1,-,TGTGCCAGCAGCCAGAGCCGGGTATCGAATAATGAGCAGTTCTTC,CASSQSRVSNNEQFF
TRBV7-9,-,TRBJ2-1,TRBD2,TGTGCCAGCAGCTCATATAGCGGGAGGGCCTACAATGAGCAGTTCTTC,CASSSYSGRAYNEQFF